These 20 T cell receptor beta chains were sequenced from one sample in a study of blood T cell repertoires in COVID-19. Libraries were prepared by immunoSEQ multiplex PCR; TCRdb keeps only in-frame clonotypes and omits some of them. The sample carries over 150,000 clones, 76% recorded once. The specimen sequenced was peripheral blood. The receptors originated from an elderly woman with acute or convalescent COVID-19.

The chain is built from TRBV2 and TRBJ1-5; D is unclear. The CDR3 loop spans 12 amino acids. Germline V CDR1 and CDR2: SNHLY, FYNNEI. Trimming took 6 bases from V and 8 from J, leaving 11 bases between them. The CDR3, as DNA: TGTGCCAGCAGCGAATCGGAGGAGCCCCAGCATTTT. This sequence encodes CASSESEEPQHF. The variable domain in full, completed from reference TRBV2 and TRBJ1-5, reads EPEVTQTPSHQVTQMGQEVILRCVPISNHLYFYWYRQILGQKVEFLVSFYNNEISEKSEIFDDQFSVERPDGSNFTLKIRSTKLEDSAMYFCASSESEEPQHFGDGTRLSIL.

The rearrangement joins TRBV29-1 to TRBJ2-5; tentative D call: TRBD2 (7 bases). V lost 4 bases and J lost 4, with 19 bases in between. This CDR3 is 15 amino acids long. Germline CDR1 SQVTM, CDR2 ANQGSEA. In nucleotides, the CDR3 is TGCAGCGTTGGGGGGGGCCTACGAAGTGGAGAGACCCAGTACTTC. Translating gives CSVGGGLRSGETQYF.

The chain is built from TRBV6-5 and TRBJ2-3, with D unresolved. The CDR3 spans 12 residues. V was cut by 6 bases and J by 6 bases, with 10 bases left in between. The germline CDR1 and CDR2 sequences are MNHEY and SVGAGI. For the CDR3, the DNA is TGTGCCAGCAGGGCCTCCGGGGATACGCAGTATTTT. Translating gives CASRASGDTQYF.

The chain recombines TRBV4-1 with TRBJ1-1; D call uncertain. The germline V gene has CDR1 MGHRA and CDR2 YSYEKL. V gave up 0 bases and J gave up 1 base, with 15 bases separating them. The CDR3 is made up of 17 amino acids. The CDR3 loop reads CASSQDFIEARNTEAFF. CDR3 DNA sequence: TGCGCCAGCAGCCAAGATTTTATCGAGGCAAGGAACACTGAAGCTTTCTTT.

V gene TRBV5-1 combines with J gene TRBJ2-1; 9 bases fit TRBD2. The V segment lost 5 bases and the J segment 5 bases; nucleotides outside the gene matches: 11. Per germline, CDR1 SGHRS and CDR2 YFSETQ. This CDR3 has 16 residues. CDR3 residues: CASSSSTSGFNNEQFF. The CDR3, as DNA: TGCGCCAGCAGTTCTTCTACTAGCGGGTTTAACAATGAGCAGTTCTTC.

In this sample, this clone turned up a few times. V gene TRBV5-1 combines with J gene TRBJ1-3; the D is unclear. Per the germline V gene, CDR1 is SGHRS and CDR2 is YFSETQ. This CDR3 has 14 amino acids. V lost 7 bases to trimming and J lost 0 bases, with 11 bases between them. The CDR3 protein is CASALSSSGNTIYF. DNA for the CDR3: TGCGCCAGCGCCCTGTCGAGCTCTGGAAACACCATATATTTT.

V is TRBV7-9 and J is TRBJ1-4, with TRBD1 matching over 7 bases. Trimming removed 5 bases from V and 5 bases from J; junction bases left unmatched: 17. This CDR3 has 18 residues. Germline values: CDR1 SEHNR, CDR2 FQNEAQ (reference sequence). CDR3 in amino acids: CASSTRTGDFFRNEKLFF. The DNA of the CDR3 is TGTGCCAGCAGCACTCGGACAGGAGACTTTTTTAGAAATGAAAAACTGTTTTTT.

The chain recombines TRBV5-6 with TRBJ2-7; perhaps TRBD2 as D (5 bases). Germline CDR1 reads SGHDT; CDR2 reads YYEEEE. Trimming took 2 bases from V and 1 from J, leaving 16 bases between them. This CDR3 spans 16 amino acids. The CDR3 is CASSFIVFEGSYEQYF. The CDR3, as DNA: TGTGCCAGCAGCTTCATCGTTTTCGAGGGTTCCTACGAGCAGTACTTC.

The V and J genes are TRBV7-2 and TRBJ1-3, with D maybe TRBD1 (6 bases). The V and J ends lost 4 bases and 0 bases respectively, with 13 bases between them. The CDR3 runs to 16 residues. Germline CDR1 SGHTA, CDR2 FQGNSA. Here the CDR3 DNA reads TGTGCCAGCAGCTATGGGACATTGAACTCTGGAAACACCATATATTTT. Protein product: CASSYGTLNSGNTIYF.

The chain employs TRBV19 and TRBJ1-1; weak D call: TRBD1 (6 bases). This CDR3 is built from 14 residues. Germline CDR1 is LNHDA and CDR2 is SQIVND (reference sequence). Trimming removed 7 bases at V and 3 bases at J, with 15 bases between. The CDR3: CASTPRGGDTEAFF. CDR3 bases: TGTGCCAGTACCCCGAGGGGGGGAGACACTGAAGCTTTCTTT.

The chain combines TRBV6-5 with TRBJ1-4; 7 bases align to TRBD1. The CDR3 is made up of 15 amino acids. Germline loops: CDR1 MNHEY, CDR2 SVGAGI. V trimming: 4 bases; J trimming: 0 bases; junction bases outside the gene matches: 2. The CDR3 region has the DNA TGTGCCAGCAGTTTCGGACAGGCAACTAATGAAAAACTGTTTTTT. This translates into CASSFGQATNEKLFF.

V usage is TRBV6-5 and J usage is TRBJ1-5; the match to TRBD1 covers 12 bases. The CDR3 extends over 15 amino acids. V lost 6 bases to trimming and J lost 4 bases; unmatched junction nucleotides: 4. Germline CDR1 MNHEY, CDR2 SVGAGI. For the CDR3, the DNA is TGTGCCAGCAGGGAGGGACAGGGGGCGAATCAGCCCCAGCATTTT. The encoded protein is CASREGQGANQPQHF.

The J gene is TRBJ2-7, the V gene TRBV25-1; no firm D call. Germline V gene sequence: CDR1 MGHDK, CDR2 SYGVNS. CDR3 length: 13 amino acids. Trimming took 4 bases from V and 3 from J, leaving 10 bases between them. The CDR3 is CASSGAPGYEQYF. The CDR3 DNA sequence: TGTGCCAGCAGTGGGGCACCAGGCTACGAGCAGTACTTC.

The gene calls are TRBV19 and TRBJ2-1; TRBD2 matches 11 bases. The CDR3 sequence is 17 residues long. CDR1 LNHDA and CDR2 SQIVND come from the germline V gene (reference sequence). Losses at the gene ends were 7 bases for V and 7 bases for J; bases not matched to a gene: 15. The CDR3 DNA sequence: TGTGCCAGTAACCCAGGGGGAATAGCGGGAGGGGGTAATGAGCAGTTCTTC. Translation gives CASNPGGIAGGGNEQFF.

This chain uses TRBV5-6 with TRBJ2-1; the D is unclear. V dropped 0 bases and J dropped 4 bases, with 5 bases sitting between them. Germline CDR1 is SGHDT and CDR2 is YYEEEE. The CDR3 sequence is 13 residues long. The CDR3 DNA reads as TGTGCCAGCAGCTTGGTCTTATACAATGAGCAGTTCTTC. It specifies CASSLVLYNEQFF.

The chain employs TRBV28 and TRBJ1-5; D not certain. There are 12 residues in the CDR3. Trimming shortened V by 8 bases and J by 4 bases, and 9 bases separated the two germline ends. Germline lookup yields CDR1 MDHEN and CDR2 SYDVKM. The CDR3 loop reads CASSYRNQPQHF. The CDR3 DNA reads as TGTGCCAGCTCCTACCGGAATCAGCCCCAGCATTTT.

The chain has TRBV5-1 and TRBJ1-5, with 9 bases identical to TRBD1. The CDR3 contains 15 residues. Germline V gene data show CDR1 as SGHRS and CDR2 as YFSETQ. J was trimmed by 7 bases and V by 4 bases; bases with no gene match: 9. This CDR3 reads CASSPQGQGAQPQHF. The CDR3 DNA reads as TGCGCCAGCAGCCCGCAGGGACAGGGAGCACAGCCCCAGCATTTT.

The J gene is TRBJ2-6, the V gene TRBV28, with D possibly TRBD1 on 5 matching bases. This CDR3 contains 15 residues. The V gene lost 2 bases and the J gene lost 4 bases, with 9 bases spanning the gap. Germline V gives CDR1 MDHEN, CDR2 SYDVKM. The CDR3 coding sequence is TGTGCCAGCAGTTTAAATGGGGCCGGGGCCAACGTCCTGACTTTC. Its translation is CASSLNGAGANVLTF.

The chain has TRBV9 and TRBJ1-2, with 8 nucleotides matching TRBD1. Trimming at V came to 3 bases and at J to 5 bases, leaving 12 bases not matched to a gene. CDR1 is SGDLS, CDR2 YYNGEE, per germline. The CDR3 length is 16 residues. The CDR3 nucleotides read TGTGCCAGCAGCGCCCAGGGGGCGCGCAGGGTTTATGGCTACACCTTC. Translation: CASSAQGARRVYGYTF.

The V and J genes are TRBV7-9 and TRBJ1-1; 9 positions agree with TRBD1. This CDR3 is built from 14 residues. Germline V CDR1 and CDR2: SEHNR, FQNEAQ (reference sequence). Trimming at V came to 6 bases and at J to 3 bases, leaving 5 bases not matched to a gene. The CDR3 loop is CASRRTGEDTEAFF. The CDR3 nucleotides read TGTGCCAGCAGAAGGACAGGGGAGGACACTGAAGCTTTCTTT.